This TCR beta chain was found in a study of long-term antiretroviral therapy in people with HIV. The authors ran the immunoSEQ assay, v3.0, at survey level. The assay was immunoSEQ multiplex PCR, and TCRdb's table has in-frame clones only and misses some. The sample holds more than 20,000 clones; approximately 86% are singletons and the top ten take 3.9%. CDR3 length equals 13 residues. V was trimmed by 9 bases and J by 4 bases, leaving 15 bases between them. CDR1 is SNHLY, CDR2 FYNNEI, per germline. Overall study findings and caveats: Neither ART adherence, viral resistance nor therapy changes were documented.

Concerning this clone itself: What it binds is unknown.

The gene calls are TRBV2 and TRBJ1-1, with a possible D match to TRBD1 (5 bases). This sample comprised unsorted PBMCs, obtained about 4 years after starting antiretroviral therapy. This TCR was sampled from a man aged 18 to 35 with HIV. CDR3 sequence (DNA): TGTGCCAGGGGAGGGCAGGGAGGCACTGAAGCTTTCTTT. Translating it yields CARGGQGGTEAFF.